This T cell receptor (beta chain) was found in a study of blood T cell repertoires in COVID-19. This clone was seen more than once but under ten times. The V and J ends lost 0 bases and 5 bases respectively, with 13 bases between them. The CDR3 is made up of 15 amino acids. The V gene's germline CDR1 is MNHEY and CDR2 SVGEGT. Per the original methods: Reference gene primer amplification yielded estimated nucleated cell counts. TCRdb's table, derived via immunoSEQ multiplex PCR, lists solely in-frame clones and lacks some. V and J calls and clone size come straight from that table; D and trimming were deduced from the DNA. The data contain 90,000 to 120,000 clones, approximately 62% of them singletons.

Sequencing was carried out using peripheral blood. The TCR was taken from an older man with acute or convalescent COVID-19. The chain has TRBV6-2 or TRBV6-3 and TRBJ1-1; D not certain. The CDR3 sequence: CASSYSRSGETEAFF. The CDR3 coding sequence is TGTGCCAGCAGTTACTCGCGATCGGGAGAAACTGAAGCTTTCTTT.